This entry concerns a single T cell receptor (beta chain). Its target is not known. The data originate from a study of OX40 agonist ivuxolimab in advanced cancers. Study overall: Aged roughly 23 to 79 with a mean of approximately 57 years, they were about 78% male.

Assay used: immunoSEQ multiplex PCR; TCRdb lists only in-frame clones, some missing. This table holds some 33,000 clones, about 90% found once. Findings of the study overall: The study did not work out the antigen specificity of the expanded peripheral T cells. In general, CD8+ T cells held more expanded clones than CD4+ did, on average. At 0.1 to 3.0 mg/kg and by week 6, clonal expansion occurred in CD4+ and CD8+ blood T cells.

Germline V gene lookup returns CDR1 MDHEN and CDR2 SYDVKM. This CDR3 has 13 amino acids. Between the trimmed V and J ends, which lost 7 bases and 3 bases, there was a span of 12 bases. This material consisted of CD4+ or CD8+ T cells sorted from blood, taken in a trial of the OX40 agonist ivuxolimab. The J gene is TRBJ1-1, the V gene TRBV28; D possibly corresponds to TRBD1 (6 bases). This TCR derives from an adult with an advanced solid tumor such as melanoma, head and neck, liver or kidney cancer. Here the CDR3 DNA reads TGTGCCAGCACTATATGGACAGACACTGAAGCTTTCTTT. Its translation is CASTIWTDTEAFF. The full variable domain, completed using reference TRBV28 and TRBJ1-1, is DVKVTQSSRYLVKRTGEKVFLECVQDMDHENMFWYRQDPGLGLRLIYFSYDVKMKEKGDIPEGYSVSREKKERFSLILESASTNQTSMYLCASTIWTDTEAFFGQGTRLTVV.